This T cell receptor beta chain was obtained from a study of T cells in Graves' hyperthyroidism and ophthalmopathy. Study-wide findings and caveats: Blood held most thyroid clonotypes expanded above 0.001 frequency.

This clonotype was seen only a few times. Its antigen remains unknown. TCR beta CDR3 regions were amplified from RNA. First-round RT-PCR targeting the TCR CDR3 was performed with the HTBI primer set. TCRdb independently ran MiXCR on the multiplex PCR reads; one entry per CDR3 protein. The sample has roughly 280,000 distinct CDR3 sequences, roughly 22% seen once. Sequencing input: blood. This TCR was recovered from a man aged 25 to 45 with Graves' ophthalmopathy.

CDR3 in DNA: TGTGCCAGCAGCGACCGGGACGTTAGCTCCTACGAGCAGTACTTC. Its translation: CASSDRDVSSYEQYF. The genes are TRBV6-1 and TRBJ2-7, with D tentatively TRBD1 or TRBD2 (5 bases each). Trimming took 6 bases from V and 0 from J, leaving 15 bases between them. This CDR3 comprises 15 residues. Germline V gene lookup returns CDR1 MNHNS and CDR2 SASEGT.